Below, one TCR beta chain is given with its context. Per germline, CDR1 SGHTA and CDR2 FQGTGA. V was pared by 6 bases and J by 4 bases, with 6 bases between. This CDR3 spans 12 amino acids. A single record per CDR3 protein comes from TCRdb applying MiXCR to the reads. The table lists around 240,000 distinct CDR3 sequences, roughly 22% of them singletons. The data were obtained in a study of T cell repertoires in cytomegalovirus infection. The TCR was taken from a human donor in good health (CMV status not recorded). Some clones in this sample may be carry-over from other donors' samples. The chain uses TRBV7-3 and TRBJ2-2; no reliable D call. The specimen sequenced was CD8+ T cells from PBMCs. In DNA, the CDR3 is TGTGCCAGCAGGTCGATCACCGGGGAGCTGTTTTTT. This codes for CASRSITGELFF.